The rows below give T cell receptor beta chains drawn from one sample of a study of identical twins. TCRdb re-called the 5' RACE reads with MiXCR, one entry per CDR3 protein. Of over 550,000 distinct CDR3 sequences listed, under 8.5% are singletons. The data were also submitted as part of a second study, on yellow fever vaccine responses in identical twins.

Specimen: PBMCs. These receptors were taken from a woman between 18 and 30 years old in good health. CDR3s include the opening cysteine and the closing phenylalanine or tryptophan. The D gene is left open where the match is weak. Some rows have no size entry. The others give once, few or many, or a class for an expanded clone.

v_gene	j_gene	d_gene	abundance	CDR3aa	CDR3nt
TRBV29-1	TRBJ2-7	TRBD1	few	CSVEEGRGQAYEQYF	TGCAGCGTTGAAGAGGGTAGGGGGCAGGCCTACGAGCAGTACTTC
TRBV20-1	TRBJ1-1	TRBD1	many	CSATTGANTEAFF	TGCAGTGCGACGACAGGGGCGAACACTGAAGCTTTCTTT
TRBV6-1	TRBJ2-1	TRBD1	few	CASSDLFEQGSTYNEQFF	TGTGCCAGCAGTGACCTTTTCGAACAGGGGTCGACCTACAATGAGCAGTTCTTC
TRBV5-5	TRBJ2-1	-	-	CASSTGLTISYNEQFF	TGTGCCAGCAGCACGGGACTTACAATATCCTACAATGAGCAGTTCTTC
TRBV20-1	TRBJ2-1	-	few	CSARDDLGGNYNEQFF	TGCAGTGCTAGAGACGACCTCGGAGGTAACTACAATGAGCAGTTCTTC
TRBV12-3/TRBV12-4	TRBJ1-5	-	-	CASSPGRFQPQHF	TGTGCCAGCAGTCCCGGGCGATTTCAGCCCCAGCATTTT
TRBV5-1	TRBJ2-1	-	-	CASSLGQGRDEQFF	TGCGCCAGCAGCTTGGGTCAGGGCAGGGATGAGCAGTTCTTC
TRBV10-2	TRBJ2-2	-	few	CASREEGVRTGELFF	TGCGCCAGCAGAGAGGAAGGGGTTCGCACCGGGGAGCTGTTTTTT
TRBV5-1	TRBJ2-5	-	few	CASSLGAYHGTKKEETQYF	TGCGCCAGCAGCTTGGGAGCATATCACGGGACGAAAAAAGAAGAGACCCAGTACTTC
TRBV2	TRBJ2-3	TRBD2	many	CASSESFSGSRADTQYF	TGTGCCAGCAGTGAATCGTTTAGCGGGAGTAGGGCAGATACGCAGTATTTT
TRBV2	TRBJ1-5	-	-	CASSEAGVQQPQHF	TGTGCCAGCAGTGAAGCCGGCGTACAACAGCCCCAGCATTTT
TRBV20-1	TRBJ2-5	-	-	CSATARETQYF	TGCAGTGCTACCGCCCGGGAGACCCAGTACTTC
TRBV3-1	TRBJ1-5	-	many	CASSQDSGRPQHF	TGTGCCAGCAGCCAAGATTCCGGTCGGCCCCAGCATTTT
TRBV12-3/TRBV12-4	TRBJ2-1	TRBD1	many	CASRRQGASYNEQFF	TGTGCCAGCAGACGGCAGGGGGCGAGCTACAATGAGCAGTTCTTC
TRBV5-6	TRBJ2-7	TRBD2	-	CASSHWGGGEQYF	TGTGCCAGCAGTCACTGGGGGGGAGGAGAGCAGTACTTC
TRBV29-1	TRBJ2-3	-	few	CSVIPYRTDTQYF	TGCAGCGTTATACCCTACCGCACAGATACGCAGTATTTT
TRBV7-8	TRBJ2-1	-	-	CASSSYRDWINEQFF	TGTGCCAGCAGCTCCTACCGGGACTGGATAAATGAGCAGTTCTTC
TRBV15	TRBJ2-1	TRBD2	few	CATSRGLFGASGSSYNEQFF	TGTGCCACCAGCAGGGGCCTCTTCGGGGCTAGCGGGAGCTCCTACAATGAGCAGTTCTTC
TRBV7-2	TRBJ2-1	TRBD1	many	CASSSWTGNNEQFF	TGTGCCAGCAGCTCCTGGACAGGGAACAATGAGCAGTTCTTC
TRBV20-1	TRBJ2-7	-	-	CSASSLGGYEQYF	TGCAGTGCTAGTTCCCTAGGCGGCTACGAGCAGTACTTC
TRBV3-1	TRBJ2-1	-	few	CASSQKGGTYNEQFF	TGTGCCAGCAGCCAAAAAGGGGGGACTTACAATGAGCAGTTCTTC
TRBV28	TRBJ2-3	TRBD2	-	CASSLWGPTGTRPTDTQYF	TGTGCCAGCAGTTTATGGGGGCCTACCGGGACTAGACCCACAGATACGCAGTATTTT
TRBV7-2	TRBJ1-6	TRBD1	many	CASSLAARGNSPLHF	TGTGCCAGCAGCTTAGCGGCCAGGGGGAATTCACCCCTCCACTTT
TRBV5-1	TRBJ2-2	-	many	CASSQTTGELFF	TGCGCCAGCAGCCAGACTACCGGGGAGCTGTTTTTT
TRBV10-3	TRBJ2-1	TRBD1	few	CATIDRDRASEEQFF	TGTGCCACCATAGACAGGGACAGGGCGTCGGAGGAGCAGTTCTTC
TRBV10-1	TRBJ2-2	-	-	CASSFKRTGELSF	TGCGCCAGCAGTTTCAAACGGACCGGGGAGCTGTCTTTT
TRBV12-3/TRBV12-4	TRBJ1-3	-	few	CASRASDSGNTIYF	TGTGCCAGCAGAGCGTCCGACTCTGGAAACACCATATATTTT
TRBV9	TRBJ2-5	-	few	CASSAGDGETQYF	TGTGCCAGCAGCGCAGGGGATGGAGAGACCCAGTACTTC
TRBV5-6	TRBJ2-4	-	few	CASSLGAPKDIQYF	TGTGCCAGCAGCTTGGGGGCCCCGAAGGACATTCAGTACTTC
TRBV10-2	TRBJ2-1	-	few	CASGYRDTEQFF	TGCGCCAGCGGCTACCGGGACACGGAGCAGTTCTTC
TRBV12-3/TRBV12-4	TRBJ2-1	TRBD2	many	CASSLARGLAGGHNEQFF	TGTGCCAGCAGTTTAGCGAGGGGGCTAGCGGGGGGCCACAATGAGCAGTTCTTC
TRBV18	TRBJ2-1	-	few	CASSPPDRTEQFF	TGTGCCAGCTCACCACCGGATCGTACTGAGCAGTTCTTC
TRBV4-1	TRBJ2-6	TRBD2	many	CASSHPILIAGRTGANVLTF	TGCGCCAGCAGCCACCCCATTTTAATAGCGGGGAGGACTGGGGCCAACGTCCTGACTTTC
TRBV6-2/TRBV6-3	TRBJ2-1	-	few	CATLQFNAWNEQFF	TGTGCCACCCTTCAATTTAATGCGTGGAATGAGCAGTTCTTC
TRBV11-2	TRBJ2-3	-	-	CASSPPPRADTQYF	TGTGCCAGCAGCCCCCCACCCCGGGCAGATACGCAGTATTTT
TRBV6-6	TRBJ1-2	TRBD1	many	CASSRTGNGYTF	TGTGCCAGCAGCAGGACAGGCAATGGCTACACCTTC
TRBV4-1	TRBJ2-1	TRBD2	few	CASSRPAPALLAGFNNEQFF	TGCGCCAGCAGCCGGCCCGCCCCCGCGTTACTAGCGGGATTTAACAATGAGCAGTTCTTC
TRBV7-9	TRBJ2-2	-	many	CASSLDTNTGELFF	TGTGCCAGCAGCTTAGATACGAACACCGGGGAGCTGTTTTTT
TRBV12-3/TRBV12-4	TRBJ2-1	-	many	CASRLQFGSSYNEQFF	TGTGCCAGCAGGCTCCAATTCGGCAGCTCCTACAATGAGCAGTTCTTC
TRBV25-1	TRBJ1-6	-	-	CASSPMSSYNSPLHF	TGTGCCAGCAGTCCCATGAGCTCCTATAATTCACCCCTCCACTTT
TRBV27	TRBJ1-5	-	many	CASRLGTQGQPQHF	TGTGCCAGCAGGCTAGGGACCCAGGGTCAGCCCCAGCATTTT
TRBV18	TRBJ1-1	-	-	CASSPPTRTEAFF	TGTGCCAGCTCACCACCGACGAGGACTGAAGCTTTCTTT
TRBV15	TRBJ2-1	-	few	CATSRGQGGSYNEQFF	TGTGCCACCAGCAGAGGGCAGGGGGGCTCCTACAATGAGCAGTTCTTC
TRBV20-1	TRBJ2-2	TRBD1	-	CSASLTGVTGELFF	TGCAGTGCAAGCCTAACAGGGGTCACCGGGGAGCTGTTTTTT
TRBV10-2	TRBJ2-5	TRBD1	many	CASRETGSETQYF	TGCGCCAGCAGAGAGACAGGGTCTGAGACCCAGTACTTC
TRBV5-1	TRBJ2-3	-	many	CASTLGTYGTDTQYF	TGCGCCAGCACACTCGGGACCTACGGCACAGATACGCAGTATTTT
TRBV7-3	TRBJ2-4	TRBD2	-	CASSLISREPLQLQYF	TGTGCCAGCAGCTTAATTTCGCGGGAGCCCCTTCAACTTCAGTACTTC
TRBV10-3	TRBJ2-6	-	many	CAISFPGQVLSGANVLTF	TGTGCCATCAGTTTTCCGGGACAAGTTCTCTCTGGGGCCAACGTCCTGACTTTC
TRBV25-1	TRBJ2-5	-	few	CASSVLSIQRGVETQYF	TGTGCCAGCAGTGTGCTCTCCATCCAGCGAGGTGTGGAGACCCAGTACTTC
TRBV4-2	TRBJ1-4	-	many	CASSQPGGINEKLFF	TGTGCCAGCAGCCAACCGGGAGGGATTAATGAAAAACTGTTTTTT